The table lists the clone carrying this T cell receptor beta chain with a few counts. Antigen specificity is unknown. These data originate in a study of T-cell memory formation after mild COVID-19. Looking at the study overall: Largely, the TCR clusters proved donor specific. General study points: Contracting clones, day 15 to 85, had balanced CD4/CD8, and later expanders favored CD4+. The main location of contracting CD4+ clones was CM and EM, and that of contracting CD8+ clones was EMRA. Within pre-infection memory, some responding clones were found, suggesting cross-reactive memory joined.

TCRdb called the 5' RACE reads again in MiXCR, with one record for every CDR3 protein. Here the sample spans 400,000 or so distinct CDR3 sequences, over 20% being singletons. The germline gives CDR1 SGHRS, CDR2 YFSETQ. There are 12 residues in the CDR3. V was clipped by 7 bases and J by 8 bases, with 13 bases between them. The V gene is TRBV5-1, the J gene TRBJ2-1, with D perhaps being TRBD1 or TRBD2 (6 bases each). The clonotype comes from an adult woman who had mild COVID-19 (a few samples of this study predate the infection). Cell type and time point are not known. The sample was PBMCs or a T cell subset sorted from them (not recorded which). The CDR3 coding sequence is TGCGCCAGCTCGGACGGGGGCGATGAGCAGTTCTTC. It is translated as CASSDGGDEQFF.